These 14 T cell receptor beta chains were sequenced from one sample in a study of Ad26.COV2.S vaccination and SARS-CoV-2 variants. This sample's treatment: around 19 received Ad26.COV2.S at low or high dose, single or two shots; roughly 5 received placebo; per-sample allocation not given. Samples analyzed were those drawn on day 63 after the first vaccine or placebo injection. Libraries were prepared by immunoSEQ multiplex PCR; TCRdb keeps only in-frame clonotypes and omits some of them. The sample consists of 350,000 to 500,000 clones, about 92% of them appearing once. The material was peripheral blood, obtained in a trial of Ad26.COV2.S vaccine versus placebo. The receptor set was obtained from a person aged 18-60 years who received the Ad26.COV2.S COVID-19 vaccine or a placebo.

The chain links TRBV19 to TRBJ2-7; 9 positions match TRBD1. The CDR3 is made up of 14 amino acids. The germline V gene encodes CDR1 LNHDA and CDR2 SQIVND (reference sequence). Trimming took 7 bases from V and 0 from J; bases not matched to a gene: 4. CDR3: CASTPGQGSYEQYF. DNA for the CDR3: TGTGCCAGTACGCCGGGACAGGGCTCCTACGAGCAGTACTTC.

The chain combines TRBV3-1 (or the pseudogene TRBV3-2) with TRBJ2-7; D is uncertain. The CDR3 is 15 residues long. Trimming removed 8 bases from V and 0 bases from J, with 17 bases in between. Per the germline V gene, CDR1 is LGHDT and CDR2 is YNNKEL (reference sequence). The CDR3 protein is CASEGTTQGSYEQYF. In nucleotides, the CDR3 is TGTGCCAGCGAAGGCACCACTCAAGGCTCCTACGAGCAGTACTTC.

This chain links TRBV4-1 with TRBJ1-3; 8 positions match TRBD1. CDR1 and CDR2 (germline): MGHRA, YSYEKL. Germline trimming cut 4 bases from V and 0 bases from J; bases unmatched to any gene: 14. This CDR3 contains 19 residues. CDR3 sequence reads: CASSLDRDRTQSSGNTIYF. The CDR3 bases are TGCGCCAGCAGCCTGGACCGGGACAGGACCCAGAGCTCTGGAAACACCATATATTTT.

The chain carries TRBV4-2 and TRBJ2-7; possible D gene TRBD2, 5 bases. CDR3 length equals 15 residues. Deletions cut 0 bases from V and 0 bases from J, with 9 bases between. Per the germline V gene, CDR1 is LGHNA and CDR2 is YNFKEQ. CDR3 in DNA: TGTGCCAGCAGCCAAGATCTTCTAGCCTCCTACGAGCAGTACTTC. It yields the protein CASSQDLLASYEQYF.

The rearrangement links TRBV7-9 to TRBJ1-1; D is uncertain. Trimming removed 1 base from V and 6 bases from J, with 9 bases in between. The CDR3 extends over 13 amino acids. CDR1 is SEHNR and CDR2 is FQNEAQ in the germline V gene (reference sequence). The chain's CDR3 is CASSLGTSAEAFF. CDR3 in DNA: TGTGCCAGCAGCTTAGGAACAAGCGCTGAAGCTTTCTTT. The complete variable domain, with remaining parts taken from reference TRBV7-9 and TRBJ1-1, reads DTGVSQNPRHKITKRGQNVTFRCDPISEHNRLYWYRQTLGQGPEFLTYFQNEAQLEKSRLLSDRFSAERPKGSFSTLEIQRTEQGDSAMYLCASSLGTSAEAFFGQGTRLTVV.

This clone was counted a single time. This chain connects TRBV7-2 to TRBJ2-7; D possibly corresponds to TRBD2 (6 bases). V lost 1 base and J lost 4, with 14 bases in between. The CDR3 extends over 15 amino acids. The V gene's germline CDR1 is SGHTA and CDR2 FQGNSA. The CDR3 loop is CASSLEGAGPYEQYF. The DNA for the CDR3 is TGTGCCAGCAGCTTAGAAGGAGCGGGCCCTTACGAGCAGTACTTC.

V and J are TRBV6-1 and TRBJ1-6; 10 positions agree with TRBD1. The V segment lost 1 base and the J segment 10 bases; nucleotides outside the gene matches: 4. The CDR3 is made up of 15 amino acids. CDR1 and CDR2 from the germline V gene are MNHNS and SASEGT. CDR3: CASSEDRDRGSPLHF. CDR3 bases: TGTGCCAGCAGTGAAGATCGGGACAGGGGATCACCCCTCCACTTT.

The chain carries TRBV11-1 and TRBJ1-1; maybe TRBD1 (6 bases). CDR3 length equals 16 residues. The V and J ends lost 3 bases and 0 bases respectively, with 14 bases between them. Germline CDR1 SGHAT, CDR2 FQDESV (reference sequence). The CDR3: CASSLSGTSMNTEAFF. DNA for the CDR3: TGTGCCAGCAGCTTGTCAGGGACATCCATGAACACTGAAGCTTTCTTT.

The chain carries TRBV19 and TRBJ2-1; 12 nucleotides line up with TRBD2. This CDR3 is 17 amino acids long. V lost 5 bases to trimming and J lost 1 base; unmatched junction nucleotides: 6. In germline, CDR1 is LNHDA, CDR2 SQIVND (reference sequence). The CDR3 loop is CASSWTSGKRSYNEQFF. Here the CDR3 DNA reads TGTGCCAGTAGTTGGACTAGCGGGAAAAGGTCCTACAATGAGCAGTTCTTC.

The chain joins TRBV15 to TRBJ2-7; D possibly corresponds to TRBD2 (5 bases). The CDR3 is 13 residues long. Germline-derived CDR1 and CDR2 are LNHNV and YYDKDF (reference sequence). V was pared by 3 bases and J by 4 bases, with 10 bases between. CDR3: CATSRLLGYEQYF. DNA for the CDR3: TGTGCCACCAGCAGGTTACTAGGATACGAGCAGTACTTC. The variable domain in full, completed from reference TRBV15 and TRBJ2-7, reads DAMVIQNPRYQVTQFGKPVTLSCSQTLNHNVMYWYQQKSSQAPKLLFHYYDKDFNNEADTPDNFQSRRPNTSFCFLDIRSPGLGDTAMYLCATSRLLGYEQYFGPGTRLTVT.

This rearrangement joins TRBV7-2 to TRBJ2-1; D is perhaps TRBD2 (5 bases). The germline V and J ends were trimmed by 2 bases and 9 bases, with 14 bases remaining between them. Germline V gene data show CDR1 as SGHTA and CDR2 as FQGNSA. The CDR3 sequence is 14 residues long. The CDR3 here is CASSLFVVAGEQFF. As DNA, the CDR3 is TGTGCCAGCAGCTTATTTGTAGTGGCGGGTGAGCAGTTCTTC.

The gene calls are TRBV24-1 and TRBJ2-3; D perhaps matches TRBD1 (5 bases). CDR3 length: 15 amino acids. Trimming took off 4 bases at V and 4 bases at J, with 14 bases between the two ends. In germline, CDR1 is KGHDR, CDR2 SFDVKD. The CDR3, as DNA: TGTGCCACCAGTGACACATCAGGGTTAGCAGATACGCAGTATTTT. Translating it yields CATSDTSGLADTQYF.

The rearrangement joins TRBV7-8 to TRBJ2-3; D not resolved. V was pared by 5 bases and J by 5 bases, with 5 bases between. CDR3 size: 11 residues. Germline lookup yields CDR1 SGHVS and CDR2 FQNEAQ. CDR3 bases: TGTGCCAGCAGCCTCAAAGATACGCAGTATTTT. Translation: CASSLKDTQYF.

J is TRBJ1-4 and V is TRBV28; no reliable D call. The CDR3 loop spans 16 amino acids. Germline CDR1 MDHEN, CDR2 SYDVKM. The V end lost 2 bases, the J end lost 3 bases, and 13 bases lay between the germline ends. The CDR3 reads CASSLVAEPSNEKLFF. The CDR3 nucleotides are TGTGCCAGCAGTTTAGTCGCAGAACCCTCTAATGAAAAACTGTTTTTT.